Below are 25 T cell receptor beta chains sequenced from a single sample in a study of cytomegalovirus exposure and HLA in healthy donors. PCR amplification relied on 60 Vbeta primers (plus 13 Jbeta primers). Clones were sequenced by immunoSEQ multiplex PCR, and TCRdb holds only the in-frame ones, with some missing. The sample includes about 180,000 clones, just over 75% seen only once; the top ten take 3.7%. The sequencing input was PBMCs. These receptors were collected from a woman aged 55-69 years in good health and CMV-seropositive.

The chain employs TRBV30 and TRBJ1-5; 8 positions agree with TRBD1. V gave up 2 bases and J gave up 7 bases; unmatched junction bases: 4. The CDR3 covers 13 residues. CDR1 GTSNPN and CDR2 SVGIG come from the germline V gene (reference sequence). The CDR3 DNA reads TGTGCCTGGAGTCGACAGGGGTCCCAGCCCCAGCATTTT. Translated, it gives CAWSRQGSQPQHF.

The rearrangement links TRBV11-2 to TRBJ2-7, with a weak D call TRBD2 (5 bases). CDR3 length: 13 amino acids. Deletions cut 5 bases from V and 2 bases from J, with 10 bases between. Germline assignment: CDR1 SGHAT and CDR2 FQNNGV. The CDR3 nucleotides are TGTGCCAGCAGCGCCGACTATACCTACGAGCAGTACTTC. This sequence encodes CASSADYTYEQYF.

The chain joins TRBV6-5 to TRBJ1-3; possible D gene TRBD1, 5 bases. V lost 4 bases, J lost 0 bases, and 13 bases lay in between. The CDR3 is 16 amino acids. The germline V gene encodes CDR1 MNHEY and CDR2 SVGAGI. The CDR3 nucleotides read TGTGCCAGCAGTTCGGGACTGTCGAGCTCTGGAAACACCATATATTTT. Translating it yields CASSSGLSSSGNTIYF.

The rearrangement links TRBV29-1 to TRBJ2-3; the D gene is possibly TRBD1 (6 bases). The germline gives CDR1 SQVTM, CDR2 ANQGSEA. V gave up 2 bases and J gave up 4 bases, with 13 bases separating them. The CDR3 contains 14 residues. The CDR3 is CSVEQGRSSDTQYF. Here the CDR3 DNA reads TGCAGCGTTGAACAGGGGCGGTCCTCAGATACGCAGTATTTT.

This chain joins TRBV5-1 and TRBJ1-2, with D possibly matching TRBD1 (5 bases). This CDR3 is 15 amino acids long. With 5 bases removed from V and 3 bases from J, the gap between germline ends came to 17 bases. From germline, CDR1 is SGHRS and CDR2 YFSETQ. The CDR3 is CASRYGGGADYGYTF. The CDR3 bases are TGCGCCAGCAGGTACGGCGGGGGTGCAGACTATGGCTACACCTTC. Variable domain in full (rest from reference TRBV5-1 and TRBJ1-2): KAGVTQTPRYLIKTRGQQVTLSCSPISGHRSVSWYQQTPGQGLQFLFEYFSETQRNKGNFPGRFSGRQFSNSRSEMNVSTLELGDSALYLCASRYGGGADYGYTFGSGTRLTVV.

The chain recombines TRBV28 with TRBJ1-2, with D hard to call. V was cut by 6 bases and J by 2 bases, with 7 bases left in between. Germline CDR1 and CDR2: MDHEN and SYDVKM. The CDR3 contains 12 residues. The CDR3 protein is CASRVTNYGYTF. In nucleotides, the CDR3 is TGTGCCAGCAGAGTTACAAACTATGGCTACACCTTC.

This clone was picked up a small number of times. The DNA for the CDR3 is TGTGCCATCAGTGACTCGGGAGAAGGGCAGCCCCAGCATTTT. Protein product: CAISDSGEGQPQHF. The chain uses TRBV10-3 and TRBJ1-5; D is uncertain. Germline CDR1 is ENHRY and CDR2 is SYGVKD. Deletions cut 3 bases from V and 7 bases from J, with 13 bases between. This CDR3 has 14 amino acids.

This clone showed up just once. The V call is TRBV29-1, the J call TRBJ2-5, with a tentative D call TRBD2 (6 bases). Looked up from germline, CDR1 is SQVTM and CDR2 is ANQGSEA. The CDR3 covers 13 residues. The germline V and J ends were trimmed by 4 bases and 5 bases, with 14 bases remaining between them. In nucleotides, the CDR3 is TGCAGCGTTGTCGTGGGAGGAGGGGAGACCCAGTACTTC. This translates into CSVVVGGGETQYF.

The rearrangement joins TRBV6-6 to TRBJ1-5, with TRBD1 matching 7 bases. Looked up from germline, CDR1 is MNHNY and CDR2 is SVGAGI (reference sequence). V was clipped by 2 bases and J by 4 bases; unmatched bases: 5. The CDR3 has 15 amino acids. This CDR3 is CASSYNRGGNQPQHF. As DNA, the CDR3 is TGTGCCAGCAGTTACAACAGGGGCGGAAATCAGCCCCAGCATTTT.

The V call is TRBV7-9, the J call TRBJ2-1, with TRBD2 matching over 11 bases. The ends lost 5 bases at V and 2 bases at J; junction bases unmatched: 2. The length of the CDR3 is 15 residues. Germline assignment: CDR1 SEHNR and CDR2 FQNEAQ (reference sequence). The CDR3 loop is CASSILAGAYNEQFF. As DNA, the CDR3 is TGTGCCAGCAGCATACTAGCGGGGGCCTACAATGAGCAGTTCTTC.

The chain links TRBV4-2 to TRBJ1-4; possible D gene TRBD1, 5 bases. The CDR3 loop spans 15 amino acids. Germline CDR1 is LGHNA and CDR2 is YNFKEQ. Trimming cost V 4 bases and J 7 bases, with 16 bases left between them. The DNA for the CDR3 is TGTGCCAGCAGCCCCCTTTCGGGGGGGGGTGAAAAACTGTTTTTT. This translates into CASSPLSGGGEKLFF.

This clone was seen a single time. Other DNA sequences in this sample translate to the same CDR3. V usage is TRBV28 and J usage is TRBJ2-7, with TRBD1 matching 8 bases. The length of the CDR3 is 16 residues. Trimming at V came to 6 bases and at J to 2 bases, leaving 12 bases not matched to a gene. Germline CDR1 MDHEN, CDR2 SYDVKM. The CDR3 coding sequence is TGTGCCAGCAGCTCAGCCGGGACAGGCAAAACCTACGAGCAGTACTTC. This gives the protein CASSSAGTGKTYEQYF.

This chain uses TRBV27 with TRBJ1-6, with 7 bases that match TRBD1. V gave up 4 bases and J gave up 8 bases; unmatched junction bases: 2. In germline, CDR1 is MNHEY, CDR2 SMNVEV (reference sequence). The CDR3 runs to 13 residues. The CDR3 DNA reads as TGTGCCAGCAGTTGGGACAGATATTCACCCCTCCACTTT. Residues: CASSWDRYSPLHF.

This clone was observed a single time. The chain carries TRBV11-2 and TRBJ2-7, with unresolved D. V dropped 5 bases and J dropped 3 bases, with 17 bases sitting between them. Germline CDR1 is SGHAT and CDR2 is FQNNGV. This CDR3 comprises 15 residues. CDR3 region: CASSPRPDSYYEQYF. Here the CDR3 DNA reads TGTGCCAGCAGCCCGCGCCCTGACTCGTACTACGAGCAGTACTTC.

The gene calls are TRBV6-1 and TRBJ2-1, with D possibly being TRBD2 (7 bases). The CDR3 spans 16 residues. Trimming shortened V by 2 bases and J by 10 bases, and 21 bases separated the two germline ends. Germline V CDR1 and CDR2: MNHNS, SASEGT. CDR3 sequence (DNA): TGTGCCAGCAGTGAACAGAGGGGGGGCCCCCTTGGGGAGCAGTTCTTC. Residues: CASSEQRGGPLGEQFF.

This chain connects TRBV7-2 to TRBJ1-5; D gene unclear. V lost 1 base and J lost 4, with 8 bases in between. The CDR3 totals 14 residues. Germline values: CDR1 SGHTA, CDR2 FQGNSA. CDR3 DNA sequence: TGTGCCAGCAGCTTAGTTAGTCCTAATCAGCCCCAGCATTTT. It is translated as CASSLVSPNQPQHF.

A word on this clone: A read error may produce the germline difference seen at one junction end. The chain combines TRBV7-8 with TRBJ2-6; D gene uncertain. This CDR3 spans 13 amino acids. Germline CDR1 SGHVS, CDR2 FQNEAQ. The CDR3 DNA is TGTGCCAGTAGCTTATATGGGGCCAACGTCCTGACTTTC. Protein sequence: CASSLYGANVLTF.

The genes are TRBV19 and TRBJ1-2; 7 bases align to TRBD1. This CDR3 is built from 14 residues. The V segment lost 4 bases and the J segment 10 bases; nucleotides outside the gene matches: 12. Germline assignment: CDR1 LNHDA and CDR2 SQIVND (reference sequence). The CDR3 protein is CASSTSPGTANYTF. In DNA form, the CDR3 reads TGTGCCAGTAGTACCTCCCCCGGGACAGCGAACTACACCTTC.

CDR3 bases: TGTGCCAGCAGCTTAGGGACAGCCCTGAAGGTAGAAGCTTTCTTT. Amino acid sequence: CASSLGTALKVEAFF. The V gene is TRBV7-2, the J gene TRBJ1-1; a weak D match, TRBD1 (6 bases). Trimming pared 1 base from V and 8 bases from J, leaving 17 bases between. This CDR3 is 15 amino acids long. From germline, CDR1 is SGHTA and CDR2 FQGNSA.

J is TRBJ2-7 and V is TRBV28; 9 positions match TRBD2. V lost 0 bases to trimming and J lost 3 bases; unmatched junction nucleotides: 3. The CDR3 has 15 residues. Germline CDR1 and CDR2: MDHEN and SYDVKM. This CDR3 is CASSLWSSGNYEQYF. The CDR3 DNA follows: TGTGCCAGCAGTTTATGGTCTAGCGGGAACTACGAGCAGTACTTC.

A few counts support this clone. The V call is TRBV28, the J call TRBJ2-7; 9 nucleotides agree with TRBD1. The CDR3 is 12 residues long. Germline V lookup: CDR1 MDHEN, CDR2 SYDVKM. V lost 8 bases, J lost 7 bases, and 6 bases stayed unmatched. CDR3 residues: CASLGQGREQYF. As DNA, the CDR3 is TGTGCCAGCCTGGGACAGGGTAGAGAGCAGTACTTC.

The genes are TRBV11-2 and TRBJ2-7; 11 bases align to TRBD1. Germline CDR1 reads SGHAT; CDR2 reads FQNNGV. V was pared by 5 bases and J by 5 bases, with 5 bases of the junction left unmatched. The CDR3 sequence is 14 residues long. In nucleotides, the CDR3 is TGTGCCAGCAGCCTCCGGGACAGGGGGGACGAGCAGTACTTC. Translated: CASSLRDRGDEQYF.

The chain joins TRBV21-1 to TRBJ1-2; the table's D call, TRBD1, has no DNA check behind it. TRBV21-1 is flagged as a pseudogene. The CDR3 runs to 10 residues. CDR3 in amino acids: CASQQNGYTF. The CDR3 DNA reads as TGTGCCAGTCAACAGAATGGCTACACCTTC.

V usage is TRBV18 and J usage is TRBJ2-5; 7 nucleotides line up with TRBD2. The tail of the sequence fits TRBJ2-7 better, so the J call may be wrong. From germline, CDR1 is KGHSH and CDR2 LQKENI. The CDR3 is 14 residues long. CDR3 nucleotides: TGTGCCAGCTCACCCGTGGGGAGGGCCCACGAGCAGTACTTC. Translated, it gives CASSPVGRAHEQYF.

V and J are TRBV5-1 and TRBJ1-6, with 8 bases that match TRBD1. The germline V gene has CDR1 SGHRS and CDR2 YFSETQ. The CDR3 runs 15 residues. V dropped 3 bases and J dropped 5; count of bases not matched to a gene: 4. The CDR3 DNA reads as TGCGCCAGCAGCTCAGGGGGCGCCGATAATTCACCCCTCCACTTT. Protein: CASSSGGADNSPLHF.